This T cell receptor beta chain was obtained from a study of Ad26.COV2.S vaccination and SARS-CoV-2 variants. The method was immunoSEQ multiplex PCR; TCRdb's version includes in-frame clones alone and lacks a portion of them. The data hold 350,000 to 500,000 clones, with 80% to 95% observed a single time. The treatment: roughly 19 received Ad26.COV2.S at low or high dose, single or two shots; five or six received placebo; per-sample allocation not given. Day 63 following the first vaccine or placebo injection was when the samples were taken. This CDR3 is built from 12 residues. The receptor's source is a person between 18 and 65 years old who received the Ad26.COV2.S COVID-19 vaccine or a placebo. This rearrangement joins TRBV21-1 to TRBJ2-5; the table's D call, TRBD2, has no DNA check behind it. TRBV21-1 is annotated as a pseudogene. The specimen was peripheral blood, collected in a trial of Ad26.COV2.S vaccine versus placebo. This CDR3 reads CASRTEQETQYF. In DNA, the CDR3 is TGTGCCAGCAGGACGGAGCAGGAGACCCAGTACTTC.